This T cell receptor beta chain is from a study of cytomegalovirus exposure and HLA in healthy donors listed by TCRdb under 2017. About the study as a whole: According to an earlier analysis of several hundred of the donors, about 179 million T cells yielded 120 million or so unique TCR beta sequences and less than 300 Gb of sequence data. About 280 gigabases of sequencing data and 75 million to 85 million unique TCR sequences made up an early release that covered fewer than 650 HLA-typed donors. Among the roughly 400 genotyped donors, 81% belonged to the genetic ancestry cluster associated with self-reported Caucasian donors. The study aimed to test whether cataloging public T cell receptors could reveal signatures of past pathogen exposure. The study profiled the T cell repertoires of 666 subjects by immunosequencing and related them to cytomegalovirus serostatus. In addition to the first cohort of 650 to 800 subjects, a separate validation cohort of 100 to 150 different subjects was used. To predict cytomegalovirus infection status, the study combined high-throughput TCR immunosequencing, statistical association of individual TCRs with disease status, and machine learning. To study patterns of TCR occurrence, a later analysis re-analyzed previously published TCR beta repertoires from more than 550 donors and added high-resolution HLA genotyping. The later analysis used no new phenotypic data to find candidate immune exposures, relying instead on TCR beta sequences and their occurrence across donors. An earlier analysis of 587 of the donors used high-throughput TCR beta sequencing to judge whether each TCR beta V gene segment behaved as functional or pseudogenic. Donor age, sex, ethnicity and CMV serostatus were collected together with the repertoire data. In a later genetic analysis, genome-wide SNP genotypes for about 55% of the 666 donors were used, and that subset was treated as a discovery cohort. Every discovery cohort repertoire had been produced on one sequencing platform. HLA typing included class I and class II loci at four-digit resolution. Typing coverage differed by locus: A, B, C, DRB1 and DQB1 were typed in about 620-630 donors, DQA1 in 522, DPA1 in some 610, and DPB1 in roughly 450. Four or five DR-DQ haplotypes were handled as single units for association and clustering, since linkage in the cohort was strong. Among roughly 400 genotyped donors of the cohort, an average of roughly 230,000 unique TCR beta nucleotide sequences was sequenced per donor, of which about 18% were non-productive.

In regard to this clone: Its specific antigen is unknown. No clone much larger than this one lies a single base away; base qualities are absent.

The cohort consisted of 650 to 850 healthy bone marrow donors. All cohort members were sampled while nominally healthy, although unrecorded immune exposures were likely present. The donor tested CMV seronegative and was one of the 352 seronegative cohort members. Every donor gave a peripheral blood sample, and the peripheral blood mononuclear cells from that sample were used for TCR beta sequencing. Genomic DNA was extracted from the blood cell samples with the Qiagen DNeasy Blood Extraction Kit. CDR1 and CDR2, looked up from the germline V gene, are MDHEN and SYDVKM. The CDR3 goes from the cysteine to the phenylalanine over 15 residues. The entry retains the CDR3 DNA only, 45 bases that are in frame from base 1. V is pruned by 2 bases and J by 8 bases, leaving 6 bases of the junction without a gene match. On the study overall, not on this receptor specifically: Some IMGT-functional V segments, including TRBV6-2 and TRBV6-3, could not be told apart with the 87-base-pair reads, so those segments were excluded. Correlated functional status among segregating V segments might reflect linkage disequilibrium, but an unknown experimental factor could not be ruled out. In both the original and validation cohorts, the classifier was reported to diagnose cytomegalovirus status with high specificity and sensitivity. Several of the top co-occurrence clusters appeared to be linked to parvovirus B19, influenza, CMV and Epstein-Barr virus, according to a later analysis. Assigning TCR associations to individual alleles was difficult when HLA alleles, especially DR and DQ, strongly co-occurred. V-gene and J-gene trimming of TCR beta chains was associated with a missense DCLRE1C variant in a later genetic analysis, and the association was replicated in an independent cohort. According to a later genetic analysis, donors in an Asian-associated ancestry cluster had fewer N-insertions in productive TCRs than the roughly 670-donor mean. Because HLA typing was unavailable for some donors at each locus, only the typed subset was used in association tests. A total of roughly 160 TCR beta chains were listed by the study as associated with cytomegalovirus. Most TCR sequences were observed very rarely across donors, whereas some public TCRs were present in many individuals. In vitro tests confirmed that three of the cytomegalovirus-associated TCR beta chains recognize cytomegalovirus antigens. According to a later analysis, TCR association rates differed among HLA loci, with DRB1 alleles showing the most associated TCRs and HLA-C alleles showing the fewest. Roughly uniform sequencing depth across donors was assumed in presence/absence analyses, although this assumption may not hold. In an earlier analysis of some 640 of the donors, most TCR beta V segments were observed in productive rearrangements about 87% or about 30% of the time, broadly matching IMGT annotations. A further reported finding was that TCR beta sequences accurately predicted the HLA-A and HLA-B alleles for most subjects in the first cohort. A cluster of highly shared sequence variants was judged likely to be a technical artifact of the sequencing pipeline. In this cohort, only TCR beta chains were sequenced, and detectable features were limited by the absence of alpha or paired-chain data. At a false discovery rate of 0.05, a later analysis linked roughly 17,000 TCR beta sequences to specific HLA alleles. In a later analysis, HLA-associated TCR beta chains were found to be more clonally expanded and to have lower generation probabilities than equally common non-associated chains. The authors suggested that the approach could potentially be extended to other disease states and immunological phenotypes. CMV serostatus was the only immune exposure information available for the cohort. Because counts were too low, some 17 rarely observed V segments, including chromosome 9 orphons, were left out of the earlier analysis of approximately 580 of the donors. A later analysis found that most CMV-associated TCR beta chains appeared HLA-restricted, with HLA associations seemingly driven largely by CMV exposure.

Library preparation employed the immunoSEQ multiplex PCR assay. For the multiplex PCR, a mixture combining 60 forward primers for TCR Vbeta segments and 13 reverse primers for TCR Jbeta segments was used. Amplification of the CDR3 region of rearranged TCR beta genes was performed with a multiplex PCR assay on genomic DNA. The amplified TCR beta libraries were sequenced on the Illumina HiSeq System as 87-base-pair reads. Concerning the study's data processing: In a later analysis, tens of millions of unique TCR beta chains were counted across the roughly 700 repertoires, and roughly 9.9 million of these chains were shared by at least two donors. To remove PCR and sequencing errors, raw reads were error-corrected and collapsed into unique sequences using a nearest-neighbor algorithm that merged closely related sequences. Alignment of CDR3 sequences to IMGT reference sequences was used to assign V, D and J gene segments. For a sequence to be retained, a match of at least six nucleotides was required to both a V gene segment and a J gene segment. Rearrangements were classified as productive when the CDR3 lacked stop codons and remained in frame with V and J, and all other rearrangements were classified as non-productive. Following IMGT convention, CDR3 was defined as the stretch from the second conserved V-encoded cysteine to the conserved J-encoded phenylalanine. The earlier analysis of approximately 500 of the donors excluded sequences that lacked an unambiguous match to a single V gene segment. An earlier analysis of 587 of the donors classified V segments as functional when productive rearrangements were above 56.7% and as segregating when the standard deviation between donors was above 5%. A statistical classification framework was developed to diagnose cytomegalovirus status using the catalog of TCR beta chain sequences. V and J gene assignment, in a later analysis, came from comparing TCR nucleotide sequences with IMGT/GENE-DB human TR gene sequences. Using the TCRdist pipeline, a later analysis assigned CDR3 sequences along with most-parsimonious VDJ recombination scenarios. A later analysis defined each TCR beta chain by its CDR3 amino acid sequence plus V-gene family, and excluded reads lacking a unique V-gene family. In a later analysis, 550 to 650 highly shared, low-generation-probability nucleotide sequences were removed to address suspected cross-contamination and a sequencing artifact. A later analysis calculated a clonal expansion index for each public chain from normalized within-repertoire ranks of inferred template counts. In a later analysis, generation probabilities were computed using a VDJ recombination model fitted to out-of-frame rearrangements, and the results were checked against IGoR. In a later analysis, TCR-TCR, TCR-HLA and TCR-CMV co-occurrence was scored with hypergeometric tests, and a repertoire-size bias correction was applied to TCR pairs. False discovery rates were estimated in a later analysis by permuting HLA or CMV assignments 20 times. In a later analysis, co-occurring TCRs were grouped with DBSCAN, and TCRdist sequence similarity was added when clustering was performed within HLA-allele-positive subsets. Repertoires with fewer than 30,000 or more than 120,000 public chains were left out of co-occurrence clustering, as were four to six repertoires with anomalous nucleotide sharing. TCRdb holds this immuneACCESS table with in-frame rearrangements only. Some clones are missing; in checked studies, unresolved V genes explain under half, and the rest has no known cause. That table gives V, J and clone size, and the DNA gave D and trimming. The sample table lists some 130,000 clones, 60% to 80% of them with a count of one. The ten most abundant clones make up 2% to 2.5% of the sample.

The source of this sequence is a man aged 25 to 45 in good health and CMV-seronegative. The chain is made from TRBV28 and TRBJ1-2; 12 central bases correspond to TRBD1. Source material: PBMCs. CDR3 loop: CASSLGGTGGDGYTF. The DNA reads as follows: TGTGCCAGCAGTTTAGGGGGGACAGGGGGCGACGGCTACACCTTC.